The T cell receptor (beta chain) under discussion was sequenced for a study of T cell responses to AZD1222 COVID-19 vaccine. The CDR3 runs to 14 residues. V lost 0 bases and J 5 bases, leaving 9 bases between the germline ends. CDR1 SGHRS and CDR2 YFSETQ come from the germline V gene. Turning to this clone: Its antigen is not identified.

Sequenced by immunoSEQ multiplex PCR; TCRdb stores in-frame clones only, minus some. The sample shows around 130,000 clones, 75% to 95% of them seen only once. General study points: Regions 160-218 and 743-854 held dominance among vaccine-associated CD4 TCRs, which spanned spike. Donor demographics were predominantly white British with a female majority; clonal diversity may be underestimated. The peak T cell response came first, and repertoires were sampled only after it. Spike-specific TCR repertoires showed rising breadth and depth after two AZD1222 doses.

Sample: peripheral blood, taken on day 0 of AZD1222 vaccination. This chain connects TRBV5-1 to TRBJ2-1; TRBD1 is a possible D gene (5 bases). The source is an adult in good health. The CDR3 is CASSLETGNNEQFF. The DNA for the CDR3 is TGCGCCAGCAGCTTGGAAACAGGAAACAATGAGCAGTTCTTC. The full variable domain, rest sourced from reference TRBV5-1 and TRBJ2-1, is KAGVTQTPRYLIKTRGQQVTLSCSPISGHRSVSWYQQTPGQGLQFLFEYFSETQRNKGNFPGRFSGRQFSNSRSEMNVSTLELGDSALYLCASSLETGNNEQFFGPGTRLTVL.